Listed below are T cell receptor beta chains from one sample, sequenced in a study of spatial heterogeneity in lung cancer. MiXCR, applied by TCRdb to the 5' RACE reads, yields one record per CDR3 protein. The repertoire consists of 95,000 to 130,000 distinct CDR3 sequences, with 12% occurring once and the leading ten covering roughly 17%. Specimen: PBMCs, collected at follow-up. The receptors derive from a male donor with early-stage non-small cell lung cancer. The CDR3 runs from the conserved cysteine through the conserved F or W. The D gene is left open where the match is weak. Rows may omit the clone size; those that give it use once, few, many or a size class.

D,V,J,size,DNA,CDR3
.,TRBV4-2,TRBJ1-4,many,TGTGCCAGCAGCCAAGAGGATAGTGAAAAACTGTTTTTT,CASSQEDSEKLFF
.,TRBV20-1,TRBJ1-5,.,TGCAGTGCTAGAGATGAAGGGGCGAGCAATCAGCCCCAGCATTTT,CSARDEGASNQPQHF
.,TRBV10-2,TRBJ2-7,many,TGCGCCAGCAGTGTTGACAGCCGTTTTCCCTACGAGCAGTACTTC,CASSVDSRFPYEQYF
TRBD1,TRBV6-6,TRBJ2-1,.,TGTGCCAGCAGTTACCAACCCGGACAGGGCCAAGAGCAGTTCTTC,CASSYQPGQGQEQFF
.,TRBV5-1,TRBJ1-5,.,TGCGCCAGCAGCTTAGGGGACACTAGCAATCAGCCCCAGCATTTT,CASSLGDTSNQPQHF
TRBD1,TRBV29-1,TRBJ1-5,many,TGCAGCGTTGAAGATGGGGGACAGGGCAATCAGCCCCAGCATTTT,CSVEDGGQGNQPQHF
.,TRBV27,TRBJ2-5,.,TGTGCCAGCAGTTTAGGAGGGTACGAGACCCAGTACTTC,CASSLGGYETQYF
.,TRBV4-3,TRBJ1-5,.,TGCGCCAGCAGCCAAGATGGGCAGGATAATCAGCCCCAGCATTTT,CASSQDGQDNQPQHF
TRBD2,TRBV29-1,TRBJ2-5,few,TGCAGCTTTTGGGGGAGGGGACTCCAGGGAAGAGAGACCCAGTACTTC,CSFWGRGLQGRETQYF
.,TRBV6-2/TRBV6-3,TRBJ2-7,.,TGTGCCAGCAGTTCCGGGATAGGGCGGCAGTACTTC,CASSSGIGRQYF
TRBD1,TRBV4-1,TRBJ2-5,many,TGCGCCAGCGCCCGGCCGGGACAGAGCTTACAAGAGACCCAGTACTTC,CASARPGQSLQETQYF
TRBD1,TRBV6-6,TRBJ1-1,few,TGTGCCAGCAGCCGAGCCGGGACAGGGTCGCCTGAAGCTTTCTTT,CASSRAGTGSPEAFF
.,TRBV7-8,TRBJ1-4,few,TGTGCCAGCAGCTTATTTACAGGTGCAACTAATGAAAAACTGTTTTTT,CASSLFTGATNEKLFF
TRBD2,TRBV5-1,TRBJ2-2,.,TGCGCCAGCAGCTGGACTAGCGGCGACGGGGAGCTGTTTTTT,CASSWTSGDGELFF
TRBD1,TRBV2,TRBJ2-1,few,TGTGCCAGCATGCTATCCCGGGACAGGGTAAATGAGCAGTTCTTC,CASMLSRDRVNEQFF
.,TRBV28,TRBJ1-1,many,TGTGCCAGCAGTTTAACCTCTCCGGGGACTAACACTGAAGCTTTCTTT,CASSLTSPGTNTEAFF
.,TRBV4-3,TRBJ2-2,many,TGCGCCAGCAGCCAAGATGAATTTCAGAGTCACACCGGGGAGCTGTTTTTT,CASSQDEFQSHTGELFF
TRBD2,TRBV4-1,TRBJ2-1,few,TGCGCCAGCAGCCAAGACCCAGCGGGGGGTATCTACAATGAGCAGTTCTTC,CASSQDPAGGIYNEQFF
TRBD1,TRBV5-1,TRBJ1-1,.,TGCGCCAGCAGCTATGAAGGACAGGGTGGCACTGAAGCTTTCTTT,CASSYEGQGGTEAFF
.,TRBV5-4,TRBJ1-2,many,TGTGCCAGCAGGGATGCGGGGGGCGGGAGCTACACCTTC,CASRDAGGGSYTF